The sequence of this T cell receptor (beta chain) was determined in a study of CD8+CD57+ T cells in acquired aplastic anemia. Study context: DNA per sorted CD4+ or CD8+ sample ranged roughly 0.18 to 30 ug, averaging roughly 3.3 ug. Study findings and constraints: The study identified 25 to 30 CD8+ CDR3 sequences shared by patients and controls. Patients versus controls showed no significant CD8+ Simpson's diversity difference.

TCR beta VDJ combinations and CDR3 sequences were profiled from genomic DNA. TCRdb fed the reads into MiXCR, producing one record per CDR3 protein. The table records more than 150,000 distinct CDR3 sequences, approximately 48% of them present only once. Trimming removed 1 base at V and 0 bases at J, with 6 bases between. The length of the CDR3 is 14 residues. Germline V CDR1 and CDR2: LNHDA, SQIVND (reference sequence). As to this clonotype: Its antigen is currently unknown.

All sequencing subjects had displayed CD8+CD57+ cell expansion on flow cytometry. Every patient had severe acquired aplastic anemia. This receptor was obtained from a human donor with aplastic anemia. The sample consisted of sorted CD4+, CD8+, or CD8+CD57+ T cells (not recorded which) from PBMCs. The chain is built from TRBV19 and TRBJ1-1; D unclear. The CDR3 is CASSIGQLNTEAFF. CDR3 nucleotide sequence: TGTGCCAGTAGTATAGGTCAGTTGAACACTGAAGCTTTCTTT.